These T cell receptor beta chains were read from a single sample in a study of blood T cell repertoires in COVID-19. Generated by immunoSEQ multiplex PCR, the TCRdb table keeps only in-frame clones and is missing some. The data hold about 46,000 clones, with over 80% observed a single time. Specimen: peripheral blood. The receptors stem from a human donor with active COVID-19. The donor label of this sample is uncertain. Each CDR3 is given with its conserved first and last residue. The D gene is left open where the match is weak. The size of a clone is reported for some rows only, either as once, few or many, or as a class for expanded clones.

TRBD1	TRBV12-3/TRBV12-4	TRBJ2-7	once	CASWDSLSYEQYF	TGTGCCAGCTGGGACAGTCTCTCCTACGAGCAGTACTTC
TRBD1	TRBV11-2	TRBJ2-1	NA	CASSLDRTGGWNNEQFF	TGTGCCAGCAGCTTAGATAGGACAGGGGGCTGGAACAATGAGCAGTTCTTC
NA	TRBV5-6	TRBJ2-1	NA	CASSLVEVYNEQFF	TGTGCCAGCAGCTTGGTTGAGGTCTACAATGAGCAGTTCTTC
TRBD2	TRBV28	TRBJ2-1	NA	CASSTPAGGTYNEQFF	TGTGCCAGCAGTACCCCCGCGGGAGGTACCTACAATGAGCAGTTCTTC
TRBD2	TRBV2	TRBJ2-5	NA	CASSPSGGAWETQYF	TGTGCCAGCAGTCCCAGCGGGGGGGCCTGGGAGACCCAGTACTTC
NA	TRBV6-5	TRBJ2-1	NA	CASSPGLAYNEQFF	TGTGCCAGCAGCCCGGGACTGGCCTACAATGAGCAGTTCTTC
NA	TRBV7-3	TRBJ2-2	NA	CASSFDPGTGELFF	TGTGCCAGCAGCTTCGACCCAGGGACCGGGGAGCTGTTTTTT
TRBD2	TRBV19	TRBJ2-1	few	CASSINLAGQEQFF	TGTGCCAGTAGTATCAACCTAGCGGGACAAGAGCAGTTCTTC
NA	TRBV4-1	TRBJ2-7	few	CASSQDLGARSYSYEQYF	TGCGCCAGCAGCCAAGATCTGGGGGCCAGGTCCTACTCCTACGAGCAGTACTTC
TRBD2	TRBV6-5	TRBJ2-3	NA	CASSWTSGTDTQYF	TGTGCCAGCAGTTGGACTAGCGGGACAGATACGCAGTATTTT
NA	TRBV3-1/TRBV3-2	TRBJ2-3	NA	CASSHRFTGFTSTDTQYF	TGTGCCAGCAGCCACCGATTTACAGGGTTTACTAGCACAGATACGCAGTATTTT
NA	TRBV19	TRBJ1-1	NA	CASSIPERTEAFF	TGTGCCAGTAGTATTCCCGAGAGGACTGAAGCTTTCTTT
TRBD1	TRBV7-2	TRBJ2-2	NA	CASSLDRVNTGELFF	TGTGCCAGCAGCCTGGACAGGGTGAACACCGGGGAGCTGTTTTTT
TRBD2	TRBV27	TRBJ2-3	NA	CASSLGVAGGPTDTQYF	TGTGCCAGCAGTTTAGGGGTCGCGGGAGGGCCCACAGATACGCAGTATTTT
TRBD1	TRBV7-3	TRBJ2-3	NA	CASSLTATGGFYSTDTQYF	TGTGCCAGCAGCTTAACCGCGACAGGGGGCTTCTATAGCACAGATACGCAGTATTTT
NA	TRBV5-4	TRBJ1-1	once	CASSPQGMNTEAFF	TGTGCCAGCAGCCCACAGGGTATGAACACTGAAGCTTTCTTT
TRBD1	TRBV10-3	TRBJ1-1	NA	CATGGQGNTEAFF	TGTGCCACTGGGGGACAGGGGAACACTGAAGCTTTCTTT
TRBD1	TRBV5-1	TRBJ1-1	NA	CASSTTGVEAFF	TGCGCCAGCAGCACCACAGGGGTTGAAGCTTTCTTT
NA	TRBV11-3	TRBJ2-1	NA	CASSPGVSSGEQFF	TGTGCCAGCAGCCCGGGCGTCTCTTCGGGGGAGCAGTTCTTC
TRBD1	TRBV18	TRBJ2-3	NA	CASSANRGQTDTQYF	TGTGCCAGCTCAGCTAACAGGGGGCAAACAGATACGCAGTATTTT